This T cell receptor beta chain derives from a study of OX40 agonist ivuxolimab in advanced cancers. The V gene lost 2 bases and the J gene lost 6 bases, with 24 bases spanning the gap. The germline gives CDR1 SGHDT, CDR2 YYEEEE. This CDR3 region has 18 residues. TCRdb keeps only in-frame clones here, not all; method: immunoSEQ multiplex PCR. The table records about 12,000 clones, over 70% of them present only once. The source is an adult with an advanced solid tumor such as melanoma, head and neck, liver or kidney cancer. The sequencing used CD4+ or CD8+ T cells sorted from blood, collected in a trial of the OX40 agonist ivuxolimab. The chain joins TRBV5-6 to TRBJ1-3, with D maybe TRBD1 (5 bases). Here the CDR3 DNA reads TGTGCCAGCAGCTTAAGCCCGAGATATGGCAGGGCGACAAACACCATATATTTT. Translation: CASSLSPRYGRATNTIYF.